The entry below gives a single T cell receptor (beta chain) sequence along with its context. This sample was included in a study of blood T cell repertoires in COVID-19. At the level of the study: The cDNA or gDNA used as material had been derived from T cells, B-cell-depleted T cells, or PBMCs.

Only in-frame clones appear in the TCRdb table, and some are missing; sequencing was by immunoSEQ multiplex PCR. The table shows approximately 200,000 clones, with about 83% occurring only once. Germline CDR1 is SGHRS and CDR2 is YFSETQ. V was shortened by 5 bases and J by 2 bases, with 17 bases between the two germline ends. The CDR3 is 15 residues long. The sample taken for sequencing was peripheral blood. The V and J genes are TRBV5-1 and TRBJ2-7; tentatively, D is TRBD1 (6 bases). The source of this sequence is a man in his sixties who had recovered from COVID-19. The CDR3 DNA is TGCGCCAGCAGGCGAGCGTCAGGGGCGCCCTACGAGCAGTACTTC. It codes for CASRRASGAPYEQYF.